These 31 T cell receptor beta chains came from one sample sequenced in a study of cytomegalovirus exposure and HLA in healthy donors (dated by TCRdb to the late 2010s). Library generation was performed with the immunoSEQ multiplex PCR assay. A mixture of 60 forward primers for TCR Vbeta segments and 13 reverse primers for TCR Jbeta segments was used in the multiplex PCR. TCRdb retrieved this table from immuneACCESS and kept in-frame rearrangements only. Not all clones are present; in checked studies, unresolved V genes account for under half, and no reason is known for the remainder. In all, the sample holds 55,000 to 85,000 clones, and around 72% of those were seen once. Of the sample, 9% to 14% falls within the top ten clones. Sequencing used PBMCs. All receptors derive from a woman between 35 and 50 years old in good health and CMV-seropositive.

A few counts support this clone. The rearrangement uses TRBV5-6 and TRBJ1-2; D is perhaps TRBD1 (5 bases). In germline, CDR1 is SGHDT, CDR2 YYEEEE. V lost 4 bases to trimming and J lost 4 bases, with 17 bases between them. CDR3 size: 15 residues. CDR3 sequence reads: CASSPERRVFYGYTF. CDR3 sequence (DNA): TGTGCCAGCAGCCCCGAACGCAGGGTTTTCTATGGCTACACCTTC.

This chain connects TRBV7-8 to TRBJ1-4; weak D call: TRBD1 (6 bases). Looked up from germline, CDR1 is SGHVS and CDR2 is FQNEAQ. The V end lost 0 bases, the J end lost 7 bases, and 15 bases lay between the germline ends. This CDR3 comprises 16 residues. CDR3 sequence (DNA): TGTGCCAGCAGCTTAGCGGGGGCGGTAACGCGTGAAAAACTGTTTTTT. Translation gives CASSLAGAVTREKLFF.

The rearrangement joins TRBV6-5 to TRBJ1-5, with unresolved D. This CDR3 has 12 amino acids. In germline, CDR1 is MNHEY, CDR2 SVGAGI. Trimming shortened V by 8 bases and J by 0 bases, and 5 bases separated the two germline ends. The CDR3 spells CASGSSNQPQHF. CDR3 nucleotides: TGTGCCAGCGGGAGTAGCAATCAGCCCCAGCATTTT.

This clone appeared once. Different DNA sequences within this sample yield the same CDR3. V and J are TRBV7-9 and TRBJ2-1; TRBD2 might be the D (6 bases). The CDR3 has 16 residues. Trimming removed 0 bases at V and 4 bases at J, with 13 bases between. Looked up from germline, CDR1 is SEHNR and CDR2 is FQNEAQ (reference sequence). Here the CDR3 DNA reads TGTGCCAGCAGCTTAGCGTTGGCGGGGACTTACAATGAGCAGTTCTTC. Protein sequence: CASSLALAGTYNEQFF. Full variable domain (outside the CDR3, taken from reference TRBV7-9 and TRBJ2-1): DTGVSQNPRHKITKRGQNVTFRCDPISEHNRLYWYRQTLGQGPEFLTYFQNEAQLEKSRLLSDRFSAERPKGSFSTLEIQRTEQGDSAMYLCASSLALAGTYNEQFFGPGTRLTVL.

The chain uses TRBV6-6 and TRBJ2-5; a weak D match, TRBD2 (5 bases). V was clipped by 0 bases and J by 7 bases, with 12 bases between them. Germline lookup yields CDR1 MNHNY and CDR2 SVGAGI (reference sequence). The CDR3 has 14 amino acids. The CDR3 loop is CASSYSGYRGTQYF. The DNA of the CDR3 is TGTGCCAGCAGTTACTCGGGCTATCGGGGGACCCAGTACTTC.

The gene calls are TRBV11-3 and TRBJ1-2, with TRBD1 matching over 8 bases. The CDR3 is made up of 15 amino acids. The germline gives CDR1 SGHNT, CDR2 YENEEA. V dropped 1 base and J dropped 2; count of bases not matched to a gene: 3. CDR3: CASSLVAGGNYGYTF. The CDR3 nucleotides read TGTGCCAGCAGCTTAGTTGCAGGGGGCAACTATGGCTACACCTTC.

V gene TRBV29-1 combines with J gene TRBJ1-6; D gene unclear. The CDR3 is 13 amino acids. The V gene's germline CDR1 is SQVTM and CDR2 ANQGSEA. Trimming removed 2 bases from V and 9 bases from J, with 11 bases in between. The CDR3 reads CSVERLEFSPLHF. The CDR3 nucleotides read TGCAGCGTTGAACGGTTGGAGTTTTCACCCCTCCACTTT.

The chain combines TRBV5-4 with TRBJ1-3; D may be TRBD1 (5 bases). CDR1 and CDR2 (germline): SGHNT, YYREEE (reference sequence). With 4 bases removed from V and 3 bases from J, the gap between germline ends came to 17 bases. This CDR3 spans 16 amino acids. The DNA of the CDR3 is TGTGCCAGCAGCCCCGACCCGGGGGGAAGTGGAAACACCATATATTTT. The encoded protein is CASSPDPGGSGNTIYF.

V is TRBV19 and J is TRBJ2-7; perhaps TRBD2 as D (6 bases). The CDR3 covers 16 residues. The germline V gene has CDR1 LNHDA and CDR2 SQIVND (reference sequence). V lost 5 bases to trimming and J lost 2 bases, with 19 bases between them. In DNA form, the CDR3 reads TGTGCCAGTAGTCCGGGGCCCGGGGGTCCCACCTACGAGCAGTACTTC. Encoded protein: CASSPGPGGPTYEQYF. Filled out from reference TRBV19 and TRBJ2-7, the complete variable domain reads DGGITQSPKYLFRKEGQNVTLSCEQNLNHDAMYWYRQDPGQGLRLIYYSQIVNDFQKGDIAEGYSVSREKKESFPLTVTSAQKNPTAFYLCASSPGPGGPTYEQYFGPGTRLTVT.

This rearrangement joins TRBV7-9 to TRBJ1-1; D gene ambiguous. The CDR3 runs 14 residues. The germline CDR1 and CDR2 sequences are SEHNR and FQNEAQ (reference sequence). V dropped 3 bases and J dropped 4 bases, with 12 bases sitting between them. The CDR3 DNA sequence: TGTGCCAGCAGCTTTGGTCGTCGCGGCACTGAAGCTTTCTTT. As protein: CASSFGRRGTEAFF. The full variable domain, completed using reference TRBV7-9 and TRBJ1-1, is DTGVSQNPRHKITKRGQNVTFRCDPISEHNRLYWYRQTLGQGPEFLTYFQNEAQLEKSRLLSDRFSAERPKGSFSTLEIQRTEQGDSAMYLCASSFGRRGTEAFFGQGTRLTVV.

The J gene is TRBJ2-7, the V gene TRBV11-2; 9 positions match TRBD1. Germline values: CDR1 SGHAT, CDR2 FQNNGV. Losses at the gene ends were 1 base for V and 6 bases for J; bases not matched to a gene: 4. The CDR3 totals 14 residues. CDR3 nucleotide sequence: TGTGCCAGCAGCTTAGTAAGGGACAGGGCCGAGCAGTACTTC. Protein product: CASSLVRDRAEQYF.

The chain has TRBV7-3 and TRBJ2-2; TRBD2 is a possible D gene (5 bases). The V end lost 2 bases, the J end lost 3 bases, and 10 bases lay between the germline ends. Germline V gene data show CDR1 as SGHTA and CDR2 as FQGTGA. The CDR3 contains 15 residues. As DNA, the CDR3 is TGTGCCAGCAGCTTAGGCGCGCGGGACACCGGGGAGCTGTTTTTT. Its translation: CASSLGARDTGELFF.

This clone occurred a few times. The CDR3 loop is CASSLYRGVNQPQHF. The DNA of the CDR3 is TGTGCCAGCAGCTTGTATCGGGGGGTAAATCAGCCCCAGCATTTT. The V gene is TRBV5-8, the J gene TRBJ1-5; the D gene is possibly TRBD1 (5 bases). Germline-derived CDR1 and CDR2 are SGHTS and YDEGEE. The CDR3 runs to 15 residues. Trimming shortened V by 1 base and J by 4 bases, and 12 bases separated the two germline ends.

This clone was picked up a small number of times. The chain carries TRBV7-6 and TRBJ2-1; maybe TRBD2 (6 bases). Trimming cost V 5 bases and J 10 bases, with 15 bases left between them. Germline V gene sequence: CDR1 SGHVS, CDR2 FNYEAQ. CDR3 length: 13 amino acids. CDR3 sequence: CASSPRGAPEQFF. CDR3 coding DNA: TGTGCCAGCAGCCCCCGCGGGGCGCCGGAGCAGTTCTTC.

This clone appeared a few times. CDR3 residues: CASSLTTGGRETQYF. The CDR3 DNA is TGTGCCAGCAGCTTAACTACAGGGGGACGAGAGACCCAGTACTTC. V usage is TRBV7-9 and J usage is TRBJ2-5; 8 positions agree with TRBD1. V gave up 2 bases and J gave up 4 bases; unmatched junction bases: 6. The CDR3 consists of 15 residues. Germline values: CDR1 SEHNR, CDR2 FQNEAQ (reference sequence).

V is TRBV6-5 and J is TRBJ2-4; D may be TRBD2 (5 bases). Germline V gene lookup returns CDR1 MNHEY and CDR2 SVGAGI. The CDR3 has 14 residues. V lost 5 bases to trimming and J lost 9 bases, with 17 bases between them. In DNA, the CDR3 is TGTGCCAGCAGTGATCCGGGAAGGGAAGGCATTCAGTACTTC. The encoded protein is CASSDPGREGIQYF.

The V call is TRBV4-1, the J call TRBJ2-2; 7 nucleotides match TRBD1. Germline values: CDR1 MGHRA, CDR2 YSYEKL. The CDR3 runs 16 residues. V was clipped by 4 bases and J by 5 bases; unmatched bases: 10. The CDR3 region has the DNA TGCGCCAGCAGCCGCAGACAGGGAAGGGGGACCGGGGAGCTGTTTTTT. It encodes CASSRRQGRGTGELFF.

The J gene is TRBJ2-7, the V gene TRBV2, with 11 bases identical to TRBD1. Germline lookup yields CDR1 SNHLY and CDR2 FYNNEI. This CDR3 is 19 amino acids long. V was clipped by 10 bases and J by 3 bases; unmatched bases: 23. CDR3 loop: CATAGPGRYYGTGGYEQYF. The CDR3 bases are TGTGCCACCGCAGGACCCGGAAGATACTATGGGACAGGGGGCTACGAGCAGTACTTC.

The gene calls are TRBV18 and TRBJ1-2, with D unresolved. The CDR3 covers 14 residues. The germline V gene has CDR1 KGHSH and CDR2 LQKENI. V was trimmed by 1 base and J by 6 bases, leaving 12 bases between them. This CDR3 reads CASSPLPGLDGYTF. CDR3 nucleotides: TGTGCCAGCTCACCACTGCCAGGATTGGATGGCTACACCTTC.

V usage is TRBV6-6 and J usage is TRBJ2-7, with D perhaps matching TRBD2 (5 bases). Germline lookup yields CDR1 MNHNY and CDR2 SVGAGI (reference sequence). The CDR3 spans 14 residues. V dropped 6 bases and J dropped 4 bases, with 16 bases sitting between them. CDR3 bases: TGTGCCAGCAGCGAGGGAGCGAACGCGTACGAGCAGTACTTC. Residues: CASSEGANAYEQYF.

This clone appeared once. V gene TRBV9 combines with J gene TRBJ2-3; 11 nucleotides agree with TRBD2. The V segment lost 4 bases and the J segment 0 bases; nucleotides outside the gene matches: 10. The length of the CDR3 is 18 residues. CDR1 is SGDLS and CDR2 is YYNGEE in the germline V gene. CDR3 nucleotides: TGTGCCAGCAGCCCCGGGAGACTAGCGGGGACTAGCACAGATACGCAGTATTTT. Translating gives CASSPGRLAGTSTDTQYF. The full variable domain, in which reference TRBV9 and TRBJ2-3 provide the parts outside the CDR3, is DSGVTQTPKHLITATGQRVTLRCSPRSGDLSVYWYQQSLDQGLQFLIQYYNGEERAKGNILERFSAQQFPDLHSELNLSSLELGDSALYFCASSPGRLAGTSTDTQYFGPGTRLTVL.

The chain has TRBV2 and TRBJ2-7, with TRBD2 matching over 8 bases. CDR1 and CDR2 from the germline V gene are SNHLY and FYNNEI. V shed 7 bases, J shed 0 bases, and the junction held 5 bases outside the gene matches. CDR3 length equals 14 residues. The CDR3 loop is CASTERGSSYEQYF. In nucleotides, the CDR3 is TGTGCCAGCACAGAGCGGGGGAGCTCCTACGAGCAGTACTTC. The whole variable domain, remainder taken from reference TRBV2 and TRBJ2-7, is EPEVTQTPSHQVTQMGQEVILRCVPISNHLYFYWYRQILGQKVEFLVSFYNNEISEKSEIFDDQFSVERPDGSNFTLKIRSTKLEDSAMYFCASTERGSSYEQYFGPGTRLTVT.

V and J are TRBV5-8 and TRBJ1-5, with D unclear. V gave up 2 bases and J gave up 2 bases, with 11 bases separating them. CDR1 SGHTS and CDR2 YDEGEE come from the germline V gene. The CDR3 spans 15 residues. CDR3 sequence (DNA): TGTGCCAGCAGCTTACCCGGAGGACGCAATCAGCCCCAGCATTTT. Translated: CASSLPGGRNQPQHF.

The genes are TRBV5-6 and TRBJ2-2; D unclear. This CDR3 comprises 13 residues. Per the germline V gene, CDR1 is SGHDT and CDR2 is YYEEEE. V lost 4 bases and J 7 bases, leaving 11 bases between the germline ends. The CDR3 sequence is CASSAVDGGELFF. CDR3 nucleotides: TGTGCCAGCAGCGCGGTAGACGGCGGGGAGCTGTTTTTT.

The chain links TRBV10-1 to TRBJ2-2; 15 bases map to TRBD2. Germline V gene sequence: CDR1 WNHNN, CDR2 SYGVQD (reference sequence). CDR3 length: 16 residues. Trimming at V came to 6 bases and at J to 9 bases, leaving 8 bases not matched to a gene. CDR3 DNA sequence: TGCGCCAGCAGAAACAGGACTAGCGGGGGGGCCAGGGAGCTGTTTTTT. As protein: CASRNRTSGGARELFF.

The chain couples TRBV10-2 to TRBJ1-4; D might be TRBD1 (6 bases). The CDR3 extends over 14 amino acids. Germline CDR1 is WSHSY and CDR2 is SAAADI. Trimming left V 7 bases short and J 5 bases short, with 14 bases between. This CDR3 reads CASTKTGINEKLFF. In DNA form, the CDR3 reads TGCGCCAGCACTAAGACAGGAATAAATGAAAAACTGTTTTTT.

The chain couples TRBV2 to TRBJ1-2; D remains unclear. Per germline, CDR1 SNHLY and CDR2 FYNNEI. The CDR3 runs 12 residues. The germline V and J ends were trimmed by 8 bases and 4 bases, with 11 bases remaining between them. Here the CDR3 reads CASGGLGYGYTF. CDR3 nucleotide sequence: TGTGCCAGCGGAGGACTAGGCTATGGCTACACCTTC. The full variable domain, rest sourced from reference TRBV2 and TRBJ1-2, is EPEVTQTPSHQVTQMGQEVILRCVPISNHLYFYWYRQILGQKVEFLVSFYNNEISEKSEIFDDQFSVERPDGSNFTLKIRSTKLEDSAMYFCASGGLGYGYTFGSGTRLTVV.

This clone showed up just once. CDR3 nucleotides: TGTGCCAGCAGCTCGCCGGGACAAGCAACCGGGGAGCTGTTTTTT. Translated: CASSSPGQATGELFF. The J gene is TRBJ2-2, the V gene TRBV11-1; D is possibly TRBD1 (6 bases). The germline CDR1 and CDR2 sequences are SGHAT and FQDESV (reference sequence). This CDR3 is built from 15 residues. The V and J ends lost 4 bases and 5 bases respectively, with 14 bases between them.

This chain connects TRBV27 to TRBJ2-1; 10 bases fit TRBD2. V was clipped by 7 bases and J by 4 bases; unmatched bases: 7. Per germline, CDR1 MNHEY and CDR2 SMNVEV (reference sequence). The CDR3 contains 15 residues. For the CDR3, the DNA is TGTGCCAGCACCCCAATAGCGGGGGGTTACAATGAGCAGTTCTTC. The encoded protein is CASTPIAGGYNEQFF.

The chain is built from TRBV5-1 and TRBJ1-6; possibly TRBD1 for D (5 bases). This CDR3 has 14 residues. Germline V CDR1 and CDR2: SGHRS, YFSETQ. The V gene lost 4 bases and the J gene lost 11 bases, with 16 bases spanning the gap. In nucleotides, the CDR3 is TGCGCCAGCAGCGCCGGTCAGGGAAGGACACCCCTCCACTTT. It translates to CASSAGQGRTPLHF. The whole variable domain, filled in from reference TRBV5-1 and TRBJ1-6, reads KAGVTQTPRYLIKTRGQQVTLSCSPISGHRSVSWYQQTPGQGLQFLFEYFSETQRNKGNFPGRFSGRQFSNSRSEMNVSTLELGDSALYLCASSAGQGRTPLHFGNGTRLTVT.

CDR3 sequence: CASSLGNADSPLHF. CDR3 nucleotides: TGCGCCAGCAGCTTGGGGAATGCGGATTCACCCCTCCACTTT. The chain carries TRBV5-1 and TRBJ1-6; D remains unclear. Germline assignment: CDR1 SGHRS and CDR2 YFSETQ. Trimming pared 0 bases from V and 8 bases from J, leaving 9 bases between. The CDR3 runs 14 residues. Filled out from reference TRBV5-1 and TRBJ1-6, the complete variable domain reads KAGVTQTPRYLIKTRGQQVTLSCSPISGHRSVSWYQQTPGQGLQFLFEYFSETQRNKGNFPGRFSGRQFSNSRSEMNVSTLELGDSALYLCASSLGNADSPLHFGNGTRLTVT.